The 8 T cell receptor beta chains below come from one sample, sequenced in a study of identical twins. TCRdb passed the 5' RACE reads through MiXCR, listing each CDR3 protein once. Found here are fewer than 550,000 distinct CDR3 sequences, approximately 14% of them singletons; the top ten hold approximately 1%. This sample was also put to use in a study of yellow fever vaccine responses in identical twins.

The material sequenced was CD4+ T cells sorted from blood. These receptors were taken from a woman between 18 and 30 years old in good health.

This clonotype was observed many times. DNA for the CDR3: TGCGCCAGCAGCCAAGGTCGCTCGAACACTGAAGCTTTCTTT. Residues: CASSQGRSNTEAFF. This chain uses TRBV4-1 with TRBJ1-1; D uncertain. V lost 1 base and J 1 base, leaving 7 bases between the germline ends. Per the germline V gene, CDR1 is MGHRA and CDR2 is YSYEKL. The CDR3 loop spans 14 amino acids.

This clonotype was counted only a few times. The V gene is TRBV28, the J gene TRBJ2-3; a possible D gene is TRBD1 (6 bases). The V gene lost 6 bases and the J gene lost 2 bases, with 15 bases spanning the gap. Per germline, CDR1 MDHEN and CDR2 SYDVKM. The CDR3 has 15 amino acids. The CDR3 nucleotides are TGTGCCAGCAGCTCCACAGGGAGCCACACAGATACGCAGTATTTT. Translation gives CASSSTGSHTDTQYF.

Only a few counts were recorded for this clonotype. J is TRBJ2-1 and V is TRBV4-3; D is uncertain. This CDR3 has 17 residues. Germline lookup yields CDR1 LGHNA and CDR2 YSLEER. The V end was cut by 0 bases, the J end by 0 bases, with 12 bases between. The CDR3 region is CASSQEARGSSYNEQFF. The DNA of the CDR3 is TGCGCCAGCAGCCAAGAAGCCCGCGGTAGCTCCTACAATGAGCAGTTCTTC.

The rearrangement uses TRBV28 and TRBJ2-3, with 7 bases that match TRBD1. CDR3 size: 15 residues. With V trimmed by 5 bases and J by 1 base, 6 bases remained unmatched. Germline-derived CDR1 and CDR2 are MDHEN and SYDVKM. The CDR3 reads CASSEIDRGTDTQYF. The CDR3 region has the DNA TGTGCCAGCAGTGAAATCGACAGGGGCACAGATACGCAGTATTTT.

This sequence joins TRBV6-6 and TRBJ1-1; D gene unclear. There are 12 residues in the CDR3. Germline lookup yields CDR1 MNHNY and CDR2 SVGAGI (reference sequence). V lost 6 bases and J 3 bases, leaving 8 bases between the germline ends. DNA for the CDR3: TGTGCCAGCAGCCAAGCGGACACTGAAGCTTTCTTT. It specifies CASSQADTEAFF.

V is TRBV2 and J is TRBJ2-1; 7 nucleotides align to TRBD1. Germline V gene data show CDR1 as SNHLY and CDR2 as FYNNEI. With V trimmed by 2 bases and J by 9 bases, 7 bases remained unmatched. This CDR3 spans 14 amino acids. The CDR3 DNA reads TGTGCCAGCAGTGAAAATAGGGGGCCGGGTGAGCAGTTCTTC. This sequence encodes CASSENRGPGEQFF.

This clonotype was recorded a few times. J is TRBJ1-2 and V is TRBV5-1, with D possibly matching TRBD1 (5 bases). Germline V gene sequence: CDR1 SGHRS, CDR2 YFSETQ. The CDR3 loop spans 14 amino acids. V lost 1 base and J 4 bases, leaving 11 bases between the germline ends. For the CDR3, the DNA is TGCGCCAGCAGCTTGCAGGGAGATTCCTATGGCTACACCTTC. This gives the protein CASSLQGDSYGYTF.

The J gene is TRBJ2-2, the V gene TRBV12-3 or TRBV12-4; the match to TRBD1 covers 8 bases. This CDR3 has 15 amino acids. V was pared by 6 bases and J by 1 base, with 4 bases of the junction left unmatched. CDR3 nucleotides: TGTGCCAGCAGCTGGGACAGGATGAACACCGGGGAGCTGTTTTTT. Translated, it gives CASSWDRMNTGELFF.